This passage covers 23 T cell receptor beta chains from one sample sequenced in a study of beta chain features in type 1 diabetes. Findings and caveats of the study: For Type 1 diabetes patients, all four CD4+ subsets carried TCRB CDR3s that were moderately but significantly shorter.

These receptors have no identified antigens. Isolated RNA was reverse transcribed in full, so expressed TCRB transcripts were sequenced. Repertoires were generated with immunoSEQ multiplex PCR, while TCRdb's copy carries only in-frame clones and drops some. Among under 250,000 clones, approximately 15% were seen once, and the ten largest hold about 0.018%. Sequenced material: naive CD4+ T cells from blood. All receptors derive from a man aged 25-40 years with type 1 diabetes.

The V gene is TRBV10-3, the J gene TRBJ1-2; D is possibly TRBD1 (5 bases). The germline gives CDR1 ENHRY, CDR2 SYGVKD. The CDR3 is 16 residues long. V was pared by 0 bases and J by 0 bases, with 11 bases between. DNA for the CDR3: TGTGCCATCAGTGAGTCAGGGGCCCAAGCTAACTATGGCTACACCTTC. It yields the protein CAISESGAQANYGYTF.

The chain is built from TRBV5-1 and TRBJ1-1; no firm D call. This CDR3 is built from 15 residues. Trimming removed 1 base from V and 0 bases from J, with 10 bases in between. CDR1 is SGHRS and CDR2 is YFSETQ in the germline V gene. The CDR3 DNA reads as TGCGCCAGCAGCTTGCAAAGCCAAATGAACACTGAAGCTTTCTTT. This gives the protein CASSLQSQMNTEAFF.

This clone was counted between two and nine times. V gene TRBV7-7 combines with J gene TRBJ2-3, with 10 bases matching TRBD2. Per germline, CDR1 SSHAT and CDR2 FNYEAQ (reference sequence). V was pared by 5 bases and J by 8 bases, with 10 bases of the junction left unmatched. The CDR3 has 15 residues. The CDR3 DNA reads as TGTGCCAGCAGCCTCCAGAGCGGGAGGGCCAGTACGCAGTATTTT. Residues: CASSLQSGRASTQYF.

This clone was picked up a small number of times. This chain connects TRBV19 to TRBJ1-2; no clear D. V was shortened by 9 bases and J by 3 bases, with 14 bases between the two germline ends. Looked up from germline, CDR1 is LNHDA and CDR2 is SQIVND (reference sequence). There are 13 residues in the CDR3. The CDR3 protein is CASLEAPYYGYTF. CDR3 DNA: TGTGCCAGCCTGGAGGCACCTTACTATGGCTACACCTTC.

The rearrangement uses TRBV7-9 and TRBJ1-5; the match to TRBD1 covers 10 bases. From germline, CDR1 is SEHNR and CDR2 FQNEAQ (reference sequence). The CDR3 runs to 15 residues. Trimming took 3 bases from V and 6 from J; bases not matched to a gene: 5. DNA for the CDR3: TGTGCCAGCAGCTTGGGGACAGGGGAATTTCAGCCCCAGCATTTT. Translating it yields CASSLGTGEFQPQHF. The full variable domain, rest sourced from reference TRBV7-9 and TRBJ1-5, is DTGVSQNPRHKITKRGQNVTFRCDPISEHNRLYWYRQTLGQGPEFLTYFQNEAQLEKSRLLSDRFSAERPKGSFSTLEIQRTEQGDSAMYLCASSLGTGEFQPQHFGDGTRLSIL.

This clone was observed a few times. The chain recombines TRBV21-1 with TRBJ2-3; the table calls TRBD2, which could not be checked here. TRBV21-1 is flagged as a pseudogene. The CDR3 is 15 residues long. CDR3: CASSRTSGESDTQYF. As DNA, the CDR3 is TGTGCCAGCAGCCGGACTAGCGGGGAGTCAGATACGCAGTATTTT.

The V and J genes are TRBV6-8 and TRBJ2-5; D unclear. The CDR3 has 11 amino acids. The ends were cut back, 9 bases at V and 4 bases at J, with 9 bases in the middle. Germline V gene lookup returns CDR1 MNHGY and CDR2 SAAAGT. CDR3 coding DNA: TGTGCCAGGAATGAGGTAGAGACCCAGTACTTC. Its protein is CARNEVETQYF.

In regard to this clone: The sample contains more than one DNA sequence encoding this CDR3. This CDR3 is CASSLPGSSYNEQFF. The DNA of the CDR3 is TGCGCCAGCAGCTTACCCGGGAGCTCCTACAATGAGCAGTTCTTC. The chain couples TRBV5-1 to TRBJ2-1, with D tentatively TRBD2 (6 bases). V dropped 2 bases and J dropped 0 bases, with 9 bases sitting between them. CDR1 is SGHRS and CDR2 is YFSETQ in the germline V gene. This CDR3 is 15 amino acids long.

In its sample, this clone was seen a few times. Other DNA sequences in this specimen translate into the identical CDR3. The chain is built from TRBV29-1 and TRBJ2-7, with D tentatively TRBD2 (6 bases). The CDR3 consists of 13 residues. V lost 3 bases and J 2 bases, leaving 11 bases between the germline ends. CDR1 and CDR2 from the germline V gene are SQVTM and ANQGSEA. CDR3 loop: CSVENSGPYEQYF. The CDR3 bases are TGCAGCGTTGAGAATAGCGGACCCTACGAGCAGTACTTC.

The V gene is TRBV7-9, the J gene TRBJ1-1; D remains unclear. CDR3 length: 12 amino acids. Germline-derived CDR1 and CDR2 are SEHNR and FQNEAQ (reference sequence). Trimming took off 0 bases at V and 11 bases at J, with 10 bases between the two ends. CDR3 protein: CASSLAGEAAFF. CDR3 DNA: TGTGCCAGCAGCTTAGCGGGAGAGGCGGCTTTCTTT.

This clone was counted a single time. The chain is built from TRBV30 and TRBJ1-3; D call uncertain. V was clipped by 2 bases and J by 0 bases, with 5 bases between them. The germline V gene has CDR1 GTSNPN and CDR2 SVGIG (reference sequence). The CDR3 runs to 13 residues. The CDR3 loop is CAWSLPSGNTIYF. The CDR3 DNA is TGTGCCTGGAGTCTTCCCTCTGGAAACACCATATATTTT.

This chain uses TRBV4-1 with TRBJ1-3; D remains unclear. V lost 4 bases to trimming and J lost 0 bases, with 10 bases between them. CDR1 is MGHRA, CDR2 YSYEKL, per germline. The length of the CDR3 is 15 residues. CDR3 sequence reads: CASSLDGFSGNTIYF. The CDR3 DNA sequence: TGCGCCAGCAGCCTCGACGGGTTCTCTGGAAACACCATATATTTT.

The chain combines TRBV7-9 with TRBJ1-6; D call uncertain. The CDR3 sequence is 16 residues long. The germline V gene has CDR1 SEHNR and CDR2 FQNEAQ (reference sequence). V was trimmed by 7 bases and J by 8 bases, leaving 21 bases between them. DNA of the CDR3: TGTGCCAGCACCCAATTTGGGCGGGGATCGGATTCACCCCTCCACTTT. This sequence encodes CASTQFGRGSDSPLHF. The full variable domain, with the rest looked up from reference TRBV7-9 and TRBJ1-6, is DTGVSQNPRHKITKRGQNVTFRCDPISEHNRLYWYRQTLGQGPEFLTYFQNEAQLEKSRLLSDRFSAERPKGSFSTLEIQRTEQGDSAMYLCASTQFGRGSDSPLHFGNGTRLTVT.

The genes are TRBV5-1 and TRBJ1-2, with a weak D call TRBD1 (6 bases). Germline lookup yields CDR1 SGHRS and CDR2 YFSETQ. Trimming cost V 0 bases and J 5 bases, with 14 bases left between them. CDR3 length: 15 amino acids. The CDR3 loop reads CASSLALGQIYGYTF. Here the CDR3 DNA reads TGCGCCAGCAGCTTGGCCCTAGGACAGATATATGGCTACACCTTC.

The chain is built from TRBV2 and TRBJ2-3; weak D call: TRBD1 (5 bases). The V end was cut by 6 bases, the J end by 4 bases, with 20 bases between. Germline V lookup: CDR1 SNHLY, CDR2 FYNNEI. This CDR3 is built from 16 residues. This CDR3 is CASSDGARIPPDTQYF. The DNA for the CDR3 is TGTGCCAGCAGCGATGGGGCTCGGATACCCCCAGATACGCAGTATTTT.

This clone was seen more than once but under ten times. This chain uses TRBV19 with TRBJ2-7, with 11 positions matching TRBD2. From germline, CDR1 is LNHDA and CDR2 SQIVND (reference sequence). Trimming at V came to 10 bases and at J to 1 base, leaving 9 bases not matched to a gene. The CDR3 length is 15 residues. The CDR3 loop reads CATHTWTSGSYEQYF. The CDR3 DNA sequence: TGTGCCACCCACACCTGGACTAGCGGGTCCTACGAGCAGTACTTC.

This clone was seen a few times. CDR3 protein: CASSHRQSSGTSSGANVLTF. For the CDR3, the DNA is TGTGCCAGCAGCCACCGACAGTCGTCAGGGACAAGCTCTGGGGCCAACGTCCTGACTTTC. This chain joins TRBV13 and TRBJ2-6; tentatively, D is TRBD1 (6 bases). Germline assignment: CDR1 PRHDT and CDR2 FYEKMQ (reference sequence). The CDR3 sequence is 20 residues long. The ends were cut back, 5 bases at V and 0 bases at J, with 23 bases in the middle.

The chain is built from TRBV19 and TRBJ2-7; 7 bases are a match to TRBD2. CDR1 and CDR2 from the germline V gene are LNHDA and SQIVND (reference sequence). The trim removed 7 bases at V and 2 bases at J, leaving 11 bases unmatched. This CDR3 is built from 15 residues. CDR3 nucleotides: TGTGCCAGTACCTTCGGGGCTAGCGGAGCCTACGAGCAGTACTTC. This sequence encodes CASTFGASGAYEQYF.

This clone was counted a few times. CDR3 residues: CASSPGVVGDAQHF. CDR3 sequence (DNA): TGTGCCAGCAGCCCTGGCGTGGTCGGAGATGCACAGCATTTT. This rearrangement joins TRBV7-9 to TRBJ1-5, with unresolved D. The CDR3 has 14 amino acids. Germline V gene lookup returns CDR1 SEHNR and CDR2 FQNEAQ (reference sequence). V shed 5 bases and J shed 13 bases, with 21 bases lying between them.

The chain recombines TRBV5-1 with TRBJ2-5; 9 bases line up with TRBD1. V was pared by 4 bases and J by 5 bases, with 3 bases of the junction left unmatched. The CDR3 extends over 13 amino acids. Germline values: CDR1 SGHRS, CDR2 YFSETQ. The CDR3 is CASSVGQGETQYF. CDR3 nucleotides: TGCGCCAGCAGCGTTGGACAGGGGGAGACCCAGTACTTC.

The chain has TRBV30 and TRBJ1-6, with D unresolved. Germline CDR1 GTSNPN, CDR2 SVGIG (reference sequence). Trimming pared 3 bases from V and 15 bases from J, leaving 9 bases between. The CDR3 is 10 residues long. Here the CDR3 reads CAWSREYLHF. As DNA, the CDR3 is TGTGCCTGGAGCCGGGAGTACCTCCACTTT.

This clone occurred a few times. The chain recombines TRBV5-1 with TRBJ2-5; 11 nucleotides match TRBD2. The CDR3 has 14 amino acids. Trimming at V came to 6 bases and at J to 1 base, leaving 2 bases not matched to a gene. The germline CDR1 and CDR2 sequences are SGHRS and YFSETQ. CDR3 DNA: TGCGCCAGCAAGACTAGCGGGGTCCAAGAGACCCAGTACTTC. Its translation: CASKTSGVQETQYF. The variable domain in full, with the rest retrieved from reference TRBV5-1 and TRBJ2-5, is KAGVTQTPRYLIKTRGQQVTLSCSPISGHRSVSWYQQTPGQGLQFLFEYFSETQRNKGNFPGRFSGRQFSNSRSEMNVSTLELGDSALYLCASKTSGVQETQYFGPGTRLLVL.

Written as DNA, the CDR3 is TGCGCCAGCAGCCAGGACACCGCGGAAGATACGCAGTATTTT. Translated: CASSQDTAEDTQYF. The rearrangement joins TRBV4-1 to TRBJ2-3, with a weak D call TRBD1 (5 bases). Looked up from germline, CDR1 is MGHRA and CDR2 is YSYEKL. This CDR3 has 14 amino acids. V lost 3 bases to trimming and J lost 5 bases, with 12 bases between them.